These T cell receptor beta chains were read from a single sample in a study of a mutant IDH1 vaccine in newly diagnosed glioma. Some clones are missing from TCRdb's copy, which holds only in-frame ones; the method was immunoSEQ multiplex PCR. The sample lists 55,000 to 70,000 clones, 70% to 90% occurring once. The sample here was PBMCs, taken from a glioma patient treated with radiotherapy, temozolomide or both. These receptors were obtained from a man aged 25-45 years with glioma. CDR3s include the opening cysteine and the closing phenylalanine or tryptophan. The order of the fields is J gene, V gene, clone size, D gene, CDR3 DNA, CDR3 protein. D genes are given only for firm matches. A row's size may be missing; if present it is once, few, many or a size class.

j_call: TRBJ2-2
v_call: TRBV6-5
clone_size: -
d_call: -
cdr3_nt: TGTGCCAGCATCCCCGACAGTCTCGGGACCGGGGAGCTGTTTTTT
cdr3_aa: CASIPDSLGTGELFF

j_call: TRBJ2-5
v_call: TRBV5-1
clone_size: -
d_call: -
cdr3_nt: TGCGCCAGCAGCCTCCGGACAGACCAAGAGACCCAGTACTTC
cdr3_aa: CASSLRTDQETQYF

j_call: TRBJ2-3
v_call: TRBV5-1
clone_size: -
d_call: TRBD2
cdr3_nt: TGCGCCAGCAGCTTTGGGACTAGCGGGGGAGAAGATACGCAGTATTTT
cdr3_aa: CASSFGTSGGEDTQYF

j_call: TRBJ1-2
v_call: TRBV2
clone_size: -
d_call: TRBD1
cdr3_nt: TGTGCCAGCAGGGCCCCGGGACAGGGAGCCTATGGCTACACCTTC
cdr3_aa: CASRAPGQGAYGYTF

j_call: TRBJ1-2
v_call: TRBV28
clone_size: -
d_call: -
cdr3_nt: TGTGCCAGCAGTTCGAGGCTGACGGTCCGGGGCTACACCTTC
cdr3_aa: CASSSRLTVRGYTF

j_call: TRBJ1-4
v_call: TRBV5-1
clone_size: -
d_call: -
cdr3_nt: TGCGCCAGCAGCATCTCAGGGGAGGGAGAAAAACTGTTTTTT
cdr3_aa: CASSISGEGEKLFF

j_call: TRBJ1-6
v_call: TRBV19
clone_size: -
d_call: -
cdr3_nt: TGTGCCAGTAGTTTGGCGTCCTATAATTCACCCCTCCACTTT
cdr3_aa: CASSLASYNSPLHF

j_call: TRBJ1-2
v_call: TRBV29-1
clone_size: -
d_call: TRBD1
cdr3_nt: TGCAGCGTCGGGACAGGGCTTTATGGCTACACCTTC
cdr3_aa: CSVGTGLYGYTF

j_call: TRBJ1-3
v_call: TRBV5-1
clone_size: -
d_call: -
cdr3_nt: TGCGCCAGCAGCTTGGGGCCGGGAGACGACGGAAACACCATATATTTT
cdr3_aa: CASSLGPGDDGNTIYF

j_call: TRBJ2-7
v_call: TRBV7-9
clone_size: -
d_call: -
cdr3_nt: TGTGCCAGCAGCCGGGGGCAACGCGAGCAGTACTTC
cdr3_aa: CASSRGQREQYF

j_call: TRBJ1-2
v_call: TRBV18
clone_size: -
d_call: -
cdr3_nt: TGTGCCAGCTCACCGGAGCGTTATGGCTACACCTTC
cdr3_aa: CASSPERYGYTF

j_call: TRBJ1-1
v_call: TRBV28
clone_size: once
d_call: -
cdr3_nt: TGTGCCAGCAGGATGGGATCCCCCAACACTGAAGCTTTCTTT
cdr3_aa: CASRMGSPNTEAFF

j_call: TRBJ1-4
v_call: TRBV11-2
clone_size: -
d_call: -
cdr3_nt: TGTGCAACCACTGCAACTAATGAAAAACTGTTTTTT
cdr3_aa: CATTATNEKLFF

j_call: TRBJ2-3
v_call: TRBV6-5
clone_size: -
d_call: TRBD2
cdr3_nt: TGTGCCAGCAGTCCCGGACTAGCGGGGCAGTATTTT
cdr3_aa: CASSPGLAGQYF

j_call: TRBJ1-5
v_call: TRBV5-1
clone_size: few
d_call: -
cdr3_nt: TGCGCCAGCAGCTTTCGCGGGGGGCTCTTTGGTAGCAATCAGCCCCAGCATTTT
cdr3_aa: CASSFRGGLFGSNQPQHF

j_call: TRBJ2-5
v_call: TRBV5-1
clone_size: -
d_call: TRBD1
cdr3_nt: TGCGCCAGTCGAACCGGGACAGGGGCTGAGACCCAGTACTTC
cdr3_aa: CASRTGTGAETQYF

j_call: TRBJ1-5
v_call: TRBV30
clone_size: once
d_call: TRBD1
cdr3_nt: TGTGCCTGGAGTCGTCAGGGGGACCAGCCCCAGCATTTT
cdr3_aa: CAWSRQGDQPQHF

j_call: TRBJ2-5
v_call: TRBV5-6
clone_size: -
d_call: -
cdr3_nt: TGTGCCAGCAGCTTGCTCGCCCAAGAGACCCAGTACTTC
cdr3_aa: CASSLLAQETQYF

j_call: TRBJ2-6
v_call: TRBV5-8
clone_size: -
d_call: -
cdr3_nt: TGTGCCAGCAGCTTCCTACAGGGCTCTGGGGCCAACGTCCTGACTTTC
cdr3_aa: CASSFLQGSGANVLTF

j_call: TRBJ2-7
v_call: TRBV7-2
clone_size: once
d_call: TRBD1
cdr3_nt: TGTGCCAGCAGCTTGCGACAGGGGCCCCCCTACGAGCAGTACTTC
cdr3_aa: CASSLRQGPPYEQYF

j_call: TRBJ2-1
v_call: TRBV20-1
clone_size: -
d_call: -
cdr3_nt: TGCAGTGCCGGTGAGCAGTTCTTC
cdr3_aa: CSAGEQFF

j_call: TRBJ2-7
v_call: TRBV28
clone_size: -
d_call: TRBD1
cdr3_nt: TGTGCCAGCGCGGAGCCGGGACAGGGAGGGTACGAGCAGTACTTC
cdr3_aa: CASAEPGQGGYEQYF

j_call: TRBJ1-5
v_call: TRBV19
clone_size: -
d_call: -
cdr3_nt: TGTGCCAGTAGCTCGGGGCAGCCCCAGCATTTT
cdr3_aa: CASSSGQPQHF

j_call: TRBJ2-5
v_call: TRBV6-1
clone_size: -
d_call: -
cdr3_nt: TGTGCCAGCAGTGAATTTCTTATAGAGACCCAGTACTTC
cdr3_aa: CASSEFLIETQYF

j_call: TRBJ1-4
v_call: TRBV18
clone_size: few
d_call: -
cdr3_nt: TGTGCCAGCTCTGACCAGGGGCAGGGGAATGAAAAACTGTTTTTT
cdr3_aa: CASSDQGQGNEKLFF

j_call: TRBJ2-6
v_call: TRBV7-6
clone_size: -
d_call: TRBD1
cdr3_nt: TGTGCCAGCAGCCTCTCCCGGGACAGGGGGAAGAGTGGGGCCAACGTCCTGACTTTC
cdr3_aa: CASSLSRDRGKSGANVLTF

j_call: TRBJ2-3
v_call: TRBV9
clone_size: -
d_call: TRBD2
cdr3_nt: TGTGCCAGCAGCGTAGGGGCGGGGGTTAGAGATACGCAGTATTTT
cdr3_aa: CASSVGAGVRDTQYF

j_call: TRBJ2-2
v_call: TRBV5-1
clone_size: -
d_call: -
cdr3_nt: TGCGCCAGCAGCTTGGTGGCCCTAAGGAAGGCGAACACCGGGGAGCTGTTTTTT
cdr3_aa: CASSLVALRKANTGELFF

j_call: TRBJ1-3
v_call: TRBV19
clone_size: -
d_call: -
cdr3_nt: TGTGCCAGTAGTCCCGGGACCTCTGGAAACACCATATATTTT
cdr3_aa: CASSPGTSGNTIYF

j_call: TRBJ1-5
v_call: TRBV5-5
clone_size: -
d_call: -
cdr3_nt: TGTGCCAGCAGCCTAGATCTGGGGCAGGGCAATCAGCCCCAGCATTTT
cdr3_aa: CASSLDLGQGNQPQHF

j_call: TRBJ1-2
v_call: TRBV7-9
clone_size: -
d_call: TRBD1
cdr3_nt: TGTGCCAGCAGTCCGCCAGGGGGGCTCTCCTATGGCTACACCTTC
cdr3_aa: CASSPPGGLSYGYTF

j_call: TRBJ1-2
v_call: TRBV29-1
clone_size: -
d_call: -
cdr3_nt: TGCAGCGTTGAAGGGTATGGCTACACCTTC
cdr3_aa: CSVEGYGYTF

j_call: TRBJ1-1
v_call: TRBV11-3
clone_size: -
d_call: -
cdr3_nt: TGTGCCAGCAGCTTAGCCGGCACTGAAGCTTTCTTT
cdr3_aa: CASSLAGTEAFF

j_call: TRBJ2-5
v_call: TRBV7-9
clone_size: -
d_call: -
cdr3_nt: TGTGCCAGCAGCTTAGGGCAACAAGGACGATCGGACCAAGAGACCCAGTACTTC
cdr3_aa: CASSLGQQGRSDQETQYF

j_call: TRBJ1-4
v_call: TRBV5-1
clone_size: -
d_call: TRBD1
cdr3_nt: TGCGCCAGCAGCTTGGAGTTCAGGGGGGGTGAAAAACTGTTTTTT
cdr3_aa: CASSLEFRGGEKLFF

j_call: TRBJ1-1
v_call: TRBV6-5
clone_size: few
d_call: -
cdr3_nt: TGTGCCGCCTACCCAACCTTGAACACTGAAGCTTTCTTT
cdr3_aa: CAAYPTLNTEAFF

j_call: TRBJ1-2
v_call: TRBV5-1
clone_size: -
d_call: -
cdr3_nt: TGCGCCAGCAGCTCAAAGTCCTCCGGAAACTATGGCTACACCTTC
cdr3_aa: CASSSKSSGNYGYTF

j_call: TRBJ1-2
v_call: TRBV5-4
clone_size: -
d_call: TRBD1
cdr3_nt: TGTGCCAGCAGCCGTGGACAGGAAAACTATGGCTACACCTTC
cdr3_aa: CASSRGQENYGYTF

j_call: TRBJ1-2
v_call: TRBV18
clone_size: -
d_call: TRBD1
cdr3_nt: TGTGCCAGCTCACTACTCGACAGGGACTATGGCTACACCTTC
cdr3_aa: CASSLLDRDYGYTF

j_call: TRBJ1-1
v_call: TRBV6-5
clone_size: few
d_call: -
cdr3_nt: TGTGCCAGCAGTTCAGTGGCCTTTATGAACACTGAAGCTTTCTTT
cdr3_aa: CASSSVAFMNTEAFF

j_call: TRBJ1-1
v_call: TRBV5-4
clone_size: -
d_call: TRBD1
cdr3_nt: TGTGCCAGCAGCCCCGGGACAGGGGATAGGACTGAAGCTTTCTTT
cdr3_aa: CASSPGTGDRTEAFF

j_call: TRBJ1-1
v_call: TRBV6-1
clone_size: once
d_call: -
cdr3_nt: TGTGCCAGCACGAAGGGGACTGAAGCTTTCTTT
cdr3_aa: CASTKGTEAFF

j_call: TRBJ1-1
v_call: TRBV11-2
clone_size: -
d_call: -
cdr3_nt: TGTGCCAGCAGCTTAGATCGAGACAGGAGGCCGTCGGACACTGAAGCTTTCTTT
cdr3_aa: CASSLDRDRRPSDTEAFF

j_call: TRBJ1-1
v_call: TRBV19
clone_size: -
d_call: -
cdr3_nt: TGTGCCAGTACCAAGAGGGGGATAACTGAAGCTTTCTTT
cdr3_aa: CASTKRGITEAFF